Shown below are 15 T cell receptor beta chains from a single sample sequenced in a study of cytomegalovirus exposure and HLA in healthy donors. The PCR used 60 Vbeta and 13 Jbeta primers. Sequencing used immunoSEQ multiplex PCR; TCRdb keeps in-frame clones, though not all of them. There are 200,000 or so clones in the sample; roughly 84% occur only once, and over 1% lies in the top ten. The sample was PBMCs. These receptors all stem from a human donor in good health.

This clone came up once. The V and J genes are TRBV2 and TRBJ2-7, with D uncertain. Trimming pared 6 bases from V and 5 bases from J, leaving 11 bases between. CDR1 SNHLY and CDR2 FYNNEI come from the germline V gene. The CDR3 sequence is 12 residues long. CDR3 amino acids: CASSRGGDEQYF. CDR3 nucleotides: TGTGCCAGCAGCCGCGGTGGAGACGAGCAGTACTTC.

The chain employs TRBV7-3 and TRBJ2-1; 7 nucleotides agree with TRBD2. The CDR3 loop spans 15 amino acids. Trimming took 3 bases from V and 6 from J; bases not matched to a gene: 8. Germline CDR1 SGHTA, CDR2 FQGTGA. CDR3 bases: TGTGCCAGCAGCTTGGACGGGAGGATGACCAATGAGCAGTTCTTC. Translating gives CASSLDGRMTNEQFF.

The rearrangement uses TRBV6-6 and TRBJ1-1; D might be TRBD1 (6 bases). V dropped 6 bases and J dropped 0 bases, with 11 bases sitting between them. The germline gives CDR1 MNHNY, CDR2 SVGAGI (reference sequence). CDR3 size: 14 residues. CDR3 sequence: CASSLQGMNTEAFF. CDR3 nucleotides: TGTGCCAGCAGCTTACAGGGAATGAACACTGAAGCTTTCTTT.

The chain joins TRBV7-9 to TRBJ2-1, with 9 bases identical to TRBD2. Looked up from germline, CDR1 is SEHNR and CDR2 is FQNEAQ (reference sequence). V trimming: 2 bases; J trimming: 5 bases; junction bases outside the gene matches: 4. The length of the CDR3 is 15 residues. The CDR3 region is CASSLRLAVNNEQFF. CDR3 sequence (DNA): TGTGCCAGCAGCTTAAGACTAGCGGTAAACAATGAGCAGTTCTTC.

CDR3 nucleotides: TGCGCCAGTAAGCTTCAAGAGACCCAGTACTTC. Translating gives CASKLQETQYF. This rearrangement joins TRBV5-1 to TRBJ2-5, with D hard to call. Germline loops: CDR1 SGHRS, CDR2 YFSETQ. CDR3 length: 11 residues. V was clipped by 8 bases and J by 2 bases, with 7 bases between them.

V usage is TRBV25-1 and J usage is TRBJ2-3, with a weak D call TRBD2 (5 bases). The CDR3 loop spans 15 amino acids. The germline V and J ends were trimmed by 5 bases and 4 bases, with 16 bases remaining between them. CDR1 is MGHDK and CDR2 is SYGVNS in the germline V gene. The DNA of the CDR3 is TGTGCCAGCAGTCTCGTCGGGGTGACCCCAGATACGCAGTATTTT. Amino acid sequence: CASSLVGVTPDTQYF.

This clone was counted a single time. The chain combines TRBV18 with TRBJ1-2, with 9 bases matching TRBD1. The CDR3 length is 17 residues. V shed 1 base, J shed 7 bases, and the junction held 13 bases outside the gene matches. CDR1 is KGHSH and CDR2 is LQKENI in the germline V gene. The CDR3 region has the DNA TGTGCCAGCTCACCACTTCCCAGGACAGGGGAGGTCTTTGGCTACACCTTC. Amino acids: CASSPLPRTGEVFGYTF.

V is TRBV5-5 and J is TRBJ2-3; no reliable D call. Germline assignment: CDR1 SGHKS and CDR2 YYEKEE (reference sequence). This CDR3 contains 16 residues. The V end was cut by 2 bases, the J end by 4 bases, with 17 bases between. Written as DNA, the CDR3 is TGTGCCAGCAGCTTAGCGCCGGCGGTTGTACCAGATACGCAGTATTTT. Amino acid sequence: CASSLAPAVVPDTQYF.

This chain connects TRBV27 to TRBJ1-1, with D maybe TRBD1 (5 bases). Germline loops: CDR1 MNHEY, CDR2 SMNVEV (reference sequence). Trimming stripped 7 bases from V and 7 bases from J, with 10 bases between. The CDR3 has 11 residues. The CDR3 DNA reads as TGTGCCAGCACAGGGAGGAGTGAAGCTTTCTTT. Its translation is CASTGRSEAFF.

This rearrangement joins TRBV28 to TRBJ2-6; TRBD2 aligns across 7 bases. Germline V CDR1 and CDR2: MDHEN, SYDVKM. The CDR3 loop spans 17 amino acids. V was clipped by 11 bases and J by 2 bases; unmatched bases: 15. CDR3 residues: CAAQRDYSRTGANVLTF. Here the CDR3 DNA reads TGTGCCGCCCAAAGGGACTACTCAAGAACTGGGGCCAACGTCCTGACTTTC.

This chain links TRBV2 with TRBJ1-1; D possibly corresponds to TRBD1 (5 bases). The V end lost 6 bases, the J end lost 5 bases, and 19 bases lay between the germline ends. Per germline, CDR1 SNHLY and CDR2 FYNNEI. This CDR3 region has 15 residues. In DNA form, the CDR3 reads TGTGCCAGCAGAAATCTGGGGACGGGAGGGACTGAAGCTTTCTTT. It translates to CASRNLGTGGTEAFF.

This chain connects TRBV7-9 to TRBJ2-1, with D possibly TRBD1 on 5 matching bases. Germline V gene lookup returns CDR1 SEHNR and CDR2 FQNEAQ (reference sequence). This CDR3 spans 14 amino acids. V lost 5 bases, J lost 5 bases, and 13 bases lay in between. The CDR3 sequence: CASSDNRGHNEQFF. The CDR3, as DNA: TGTGCCAGCAGCGATAATAGGGGTCACAATGAGCAGTTCTTC.

This clone was recorded only once. The chain carries TRBV15 and TRBJ2-1, with 11 bases identical to TRBD2. Germline lookup yields CDR1 LNHNV and CDR2 YYDKDF (reference sequence). CDR3 length: 19 amino acids. The V gene end was trimmed by 1 base and the J gene end by 3 bases; junction bases not matched to a gene: 11. CDR3 nucleotides: TGTGCCACCAGCAGAGCCTTTCTAGCGGGAGGCGGGATCTACAATGAGCAGTTCTTC. Translating it yields CATSRAFLAGGGIYNEQFF.

The chain employs TRBV27 and TRBJ2-7; TRBD1 aligns across 7 bases. V lost 0 bases and J lost 3; bases outside the gene matches: 5. The CDR3 extends over 15 amino acids. The germline V gene encodes CDR1 MNHEY and CDR2 SMNVEV (reference sequence). This CDR3 is CASSLSTGLGYEQYF. DNA of the CDR3: TGTGCCAGCAGTTTATCGACAGGGTTGGGCTACGAGCAGTACTTC.

The chain is built from TRBV9 and TRBJ1-1; perhaps TRBD1 as D (5 bases). Trimming took off 3 bases at V and 4 bases at J, with 13 bases between the two ends. Germline V CDR1 and CDR2: SGDLS, YYNGEE. The CDR3 consists of 14 residues. Here the CDR3 reads CASSGYRGVTEAFF. The CDR3 DNA follows: TGTGCCAGCAGCGGGTACCGGGGGGTCACTGAAGCTTTCTTT.